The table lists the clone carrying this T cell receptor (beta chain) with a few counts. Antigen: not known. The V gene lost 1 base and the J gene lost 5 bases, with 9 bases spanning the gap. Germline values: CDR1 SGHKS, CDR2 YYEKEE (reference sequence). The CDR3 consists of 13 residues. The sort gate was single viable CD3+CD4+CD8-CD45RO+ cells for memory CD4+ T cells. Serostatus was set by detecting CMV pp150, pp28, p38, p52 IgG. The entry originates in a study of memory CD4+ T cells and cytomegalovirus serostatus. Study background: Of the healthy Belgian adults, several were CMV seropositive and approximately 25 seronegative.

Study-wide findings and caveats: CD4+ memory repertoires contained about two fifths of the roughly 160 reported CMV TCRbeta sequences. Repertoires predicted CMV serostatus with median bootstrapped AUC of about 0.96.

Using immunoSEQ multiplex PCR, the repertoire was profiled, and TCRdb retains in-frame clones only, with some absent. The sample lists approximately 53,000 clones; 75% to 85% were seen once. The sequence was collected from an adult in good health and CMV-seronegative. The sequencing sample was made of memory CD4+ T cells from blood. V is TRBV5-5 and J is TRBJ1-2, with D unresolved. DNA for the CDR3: TGTGCCAGCAGCTTGTTCGGGCAGTATGGCTACACCTTC. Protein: CASSLFGQYGYTF.